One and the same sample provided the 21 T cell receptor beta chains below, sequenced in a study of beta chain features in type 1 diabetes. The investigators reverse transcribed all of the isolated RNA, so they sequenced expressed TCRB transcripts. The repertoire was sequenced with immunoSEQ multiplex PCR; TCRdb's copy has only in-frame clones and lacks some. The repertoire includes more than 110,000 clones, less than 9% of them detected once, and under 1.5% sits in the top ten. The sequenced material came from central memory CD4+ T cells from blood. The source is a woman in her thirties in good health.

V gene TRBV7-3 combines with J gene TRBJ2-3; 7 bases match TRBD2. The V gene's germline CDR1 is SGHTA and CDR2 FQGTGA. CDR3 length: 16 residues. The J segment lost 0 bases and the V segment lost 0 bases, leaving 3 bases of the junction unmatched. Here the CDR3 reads CASSLTPSGSTDTQYF. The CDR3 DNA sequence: TGTGCCAGCAGCTTAACACCTAGCGGAAGCACAGATACGCAGTATTTT. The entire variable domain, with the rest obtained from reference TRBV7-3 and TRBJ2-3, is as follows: GAGVSQTPSNKVTEKGKYVELRCDPISGHTALYWYRQSLGQGPEFLIYFQGTGAADDSGLPNDRFFAVRPEGSVSTLKIQRTERGDSAVYLCASSLTPSGSTDTQYFGPGTRLTVL.

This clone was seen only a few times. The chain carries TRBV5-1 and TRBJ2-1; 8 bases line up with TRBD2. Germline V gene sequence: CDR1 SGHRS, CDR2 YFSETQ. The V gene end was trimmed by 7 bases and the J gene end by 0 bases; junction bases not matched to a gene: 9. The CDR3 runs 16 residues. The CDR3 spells CASERGGRSSYNEQFF. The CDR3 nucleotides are TGCGCCAGCGAAAGGGGCGGGAGGAGCTCCTACAATGAGCAGTTCTTC.

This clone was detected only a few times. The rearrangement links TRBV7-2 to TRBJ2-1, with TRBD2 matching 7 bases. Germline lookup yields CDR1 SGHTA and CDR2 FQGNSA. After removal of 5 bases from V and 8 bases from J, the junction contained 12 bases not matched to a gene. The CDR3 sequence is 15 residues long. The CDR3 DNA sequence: TGTGCCAGCAGCAGCACAGGATGGGGAGGGGATGAGCAGTTCTTC. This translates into CASSSTGWGGDEQFF.

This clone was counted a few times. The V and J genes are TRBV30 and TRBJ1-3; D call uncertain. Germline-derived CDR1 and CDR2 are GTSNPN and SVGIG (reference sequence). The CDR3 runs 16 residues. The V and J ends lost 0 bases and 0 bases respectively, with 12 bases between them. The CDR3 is CAWSVLGRNSGNTIYF. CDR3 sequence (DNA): TGTGCCTGGAGTGTTTTGGGCCGGAACTCTGGAAACACCATATATTTT.

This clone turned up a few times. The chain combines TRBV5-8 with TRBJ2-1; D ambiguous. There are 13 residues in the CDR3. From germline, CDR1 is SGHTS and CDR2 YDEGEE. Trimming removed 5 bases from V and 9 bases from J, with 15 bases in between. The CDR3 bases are TGTGCCAGCAGTCCTCTTAGGAGAGGTGAGCAGTTCTTC. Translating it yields CASSPLRRGEQFF.

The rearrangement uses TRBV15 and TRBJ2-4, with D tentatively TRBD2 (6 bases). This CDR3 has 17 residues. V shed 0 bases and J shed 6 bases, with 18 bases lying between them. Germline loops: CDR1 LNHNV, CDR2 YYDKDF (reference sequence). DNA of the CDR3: TGTGCCACCAGCAGAGATCTTGACGGGAGCTACCGAAACATTCAGTACTTC. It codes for CATSRDLDGSYRNIQYF. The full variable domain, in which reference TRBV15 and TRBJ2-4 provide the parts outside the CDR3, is DAMVIQNPRYQVTQFGKPVTLSCSQTLNHNVMYWYQQKSSQAPKLLFHYYDKDFNNEADTPDNFQSRRPNTSFCFLDIRSPGLGDTAMYLCATSRDLDGSYRNIQYFGAGTRLSVL.

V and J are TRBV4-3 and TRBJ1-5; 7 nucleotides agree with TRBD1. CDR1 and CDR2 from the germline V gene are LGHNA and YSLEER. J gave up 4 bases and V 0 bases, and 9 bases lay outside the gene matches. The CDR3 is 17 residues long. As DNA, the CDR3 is TGCGCCAGCAGCCAAGACCCCGCGACAGGGCGGAATCAGCCCCAGCATTTT. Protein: CASSQDPATGRNQPQHF.

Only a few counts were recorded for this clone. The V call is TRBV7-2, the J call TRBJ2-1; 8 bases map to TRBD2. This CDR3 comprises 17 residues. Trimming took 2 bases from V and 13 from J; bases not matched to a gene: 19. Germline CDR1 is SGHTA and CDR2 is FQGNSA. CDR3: CASSLSSPAGAEGFQFF. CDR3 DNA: TGTGCCAGCAGCTTAAGTAGCCCAGCGGGAGCCGAGGGGTTTCAGTTCTTC.

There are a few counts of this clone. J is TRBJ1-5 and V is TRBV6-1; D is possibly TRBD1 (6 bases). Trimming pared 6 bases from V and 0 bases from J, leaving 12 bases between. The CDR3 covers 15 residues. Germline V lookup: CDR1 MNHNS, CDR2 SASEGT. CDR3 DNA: TGTGCCAGCAGGCGGGGGGCGATTAGCAATCAGCCCCAGCATTTT. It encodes CASRRGAISNQPQHF.

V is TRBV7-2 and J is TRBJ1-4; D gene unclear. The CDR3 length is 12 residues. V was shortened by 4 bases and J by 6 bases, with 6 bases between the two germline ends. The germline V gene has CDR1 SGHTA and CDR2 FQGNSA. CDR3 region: CASSYSHEKLFF. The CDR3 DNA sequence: TGTGCCAGCAGCTACAGTCATGAAAAACTGTTTTTT. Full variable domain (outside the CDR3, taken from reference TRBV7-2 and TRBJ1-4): GAGVSQSPSNKVTEKGKDVELRCDPISGHTALYWYRQSLGQGLEFLIYFQGNSAPDKSGLPSDRFSAERTGGSVSTLTIQRTQQEDSAVYLCASSYSHEKLFFGSGTQLSVL.

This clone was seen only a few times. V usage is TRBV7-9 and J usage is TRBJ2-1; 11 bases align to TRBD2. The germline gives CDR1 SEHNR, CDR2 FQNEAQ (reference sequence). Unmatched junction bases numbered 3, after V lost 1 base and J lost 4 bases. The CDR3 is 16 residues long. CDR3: CASSLGLAGGYNEQFF. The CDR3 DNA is TGTGCCAGCAGCTTAGGGCTAGCGGGGGGTTACAATGAGCAGTTCTTC.

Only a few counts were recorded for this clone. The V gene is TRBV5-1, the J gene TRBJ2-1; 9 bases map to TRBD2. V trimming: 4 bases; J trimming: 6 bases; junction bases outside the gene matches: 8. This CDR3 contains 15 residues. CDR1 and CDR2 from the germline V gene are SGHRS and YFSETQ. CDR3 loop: CASSNSGSGINEQFF. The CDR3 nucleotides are TGCGCCAGCAGCAATAGCGGGAGCGGAATCAATGAGCAGTTCTTC.

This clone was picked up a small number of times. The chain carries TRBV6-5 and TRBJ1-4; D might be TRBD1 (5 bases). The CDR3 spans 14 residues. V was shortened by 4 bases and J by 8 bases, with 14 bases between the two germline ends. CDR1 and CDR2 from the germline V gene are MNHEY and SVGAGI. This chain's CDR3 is CASSWDSLGEKLFF. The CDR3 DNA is TGTGCCAGCAGTTGGGACTCCCTGGGGGAAAAACTGTTTTTT.

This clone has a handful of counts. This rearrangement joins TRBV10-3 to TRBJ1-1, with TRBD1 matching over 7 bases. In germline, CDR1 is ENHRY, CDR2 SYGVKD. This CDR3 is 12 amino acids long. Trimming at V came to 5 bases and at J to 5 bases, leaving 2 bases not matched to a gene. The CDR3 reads CAISLQGTEAFF. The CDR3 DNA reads TGTGCCATCAGTTTACAGGGGACTGAAGCTTTCTTT.

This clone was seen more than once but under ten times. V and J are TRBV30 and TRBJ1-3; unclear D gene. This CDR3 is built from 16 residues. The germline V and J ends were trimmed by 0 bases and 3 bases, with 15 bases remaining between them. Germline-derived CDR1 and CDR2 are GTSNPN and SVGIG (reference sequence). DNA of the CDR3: TGTGCCTGGAGTGTACTGGGGAGACAAGGTGGAAACACCATATATTTT. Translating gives CAWSVLGRQGGNTIYF.

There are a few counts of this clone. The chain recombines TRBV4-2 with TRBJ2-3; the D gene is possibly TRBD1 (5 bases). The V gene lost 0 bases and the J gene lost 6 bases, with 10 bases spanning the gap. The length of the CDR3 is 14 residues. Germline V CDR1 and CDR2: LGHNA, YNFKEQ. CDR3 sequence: CASSQEQGPDTQYF. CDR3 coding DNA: TGTGCCAGCAGCCAAGAGCAGGGTCCGGATACGCAGTATTTT.

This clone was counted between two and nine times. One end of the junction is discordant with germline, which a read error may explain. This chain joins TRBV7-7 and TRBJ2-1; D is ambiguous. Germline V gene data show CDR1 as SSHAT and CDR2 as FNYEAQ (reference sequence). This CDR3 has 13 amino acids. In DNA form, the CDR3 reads TGTGCTAGCAGCTTAGTTGGCCGATCCGAGCAGTTCTTC. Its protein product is CASSLVGRSEQFF.

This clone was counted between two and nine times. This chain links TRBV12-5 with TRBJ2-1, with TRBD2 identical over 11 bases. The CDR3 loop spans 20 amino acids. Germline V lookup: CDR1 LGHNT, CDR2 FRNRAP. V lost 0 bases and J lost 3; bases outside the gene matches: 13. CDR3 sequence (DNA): TGTGCTAGTGGTTTGGTATTCGGGGGGTCTAGCGGGAGGAACTACAATGAGCAGTTCTTC. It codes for CASGLVFGGSSGRNYNEQFF.

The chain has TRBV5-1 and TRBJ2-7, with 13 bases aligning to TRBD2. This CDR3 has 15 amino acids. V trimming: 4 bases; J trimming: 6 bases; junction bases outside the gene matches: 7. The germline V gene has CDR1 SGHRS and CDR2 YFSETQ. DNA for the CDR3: TGCGCCAGCAGCCGAGGACTAGCGGGAGAGATCGAGCAGTACTTC. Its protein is CASSRGLAGEIEQYF.

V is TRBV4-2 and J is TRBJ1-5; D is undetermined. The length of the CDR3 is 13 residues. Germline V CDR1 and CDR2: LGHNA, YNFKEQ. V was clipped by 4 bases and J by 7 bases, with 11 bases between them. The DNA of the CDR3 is TGTGCCAGCAGCCTATCTAGGGAGCAGCCCCAGCATTTT. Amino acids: CASSLSREQPQHF.

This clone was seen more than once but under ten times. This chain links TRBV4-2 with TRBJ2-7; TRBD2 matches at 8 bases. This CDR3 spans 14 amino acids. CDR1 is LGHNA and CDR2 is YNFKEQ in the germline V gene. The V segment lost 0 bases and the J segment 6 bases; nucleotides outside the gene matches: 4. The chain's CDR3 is CASSQDDRGGEQYF. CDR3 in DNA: TGTGCCAGCAGCCAAGACGATCGGGGGGGCGAGCAGTACTTC.